This T cell receptor beta chain was observed in a study of blood T cells in healthy people across ages. Study-wide findings and caveats: The authors considered diversity estimates from one million T cells to be underestimates.

In regard to this clonotype: Its cognate antigen is unknown.

A J-beta primer mix and a sample-barcoded 5' primer were used in a second PCR of about 7 to 12 cycles. A template-switch adaptor with 12 random nucleotides tagged each cDNA molecule. TCRdb re-called the 5' RACE reads with MiXCR, one entry per CDR3 protein. The sample holds approximately 1,000,000 distinct CDR3 sequences, 35% to 50% seen once. Peripheral blood was drawn, about 9.7 milliliters per donor. Every sample gave at least 5 micrograms of total RNA when it was extracted. What was sequenced was blood. The sequence derives from a woman in her sixties or seventies in good health.

The chain's CDR3 is CASSVVPQETQYF. The CDR3 DNA is TGTGCCAGCAGCGTAGTTCCCCAAGAGACCCAGTACTTC. The rearrangement links TRBV9 to TRBJ2-5; D remains ambiguous. The CDR3 sequence is 13 residues long. In germline, CDR1 is SGDLS, CDR2 YYNGEE. The V end lost 0 bases, the J end lost 1 base, and 4 bases lay between the germline ends.